The 16 T cell receptor beta chains below come from one sample, sequenced in a study of blood T cell repertoires in COVID-19. Method: immunoSEQ multiplex PCR; TCRdb's copy keeps in-frame clones and lacks some. The sample shows 120,000 to 150,000 clones, over 75% of them seen only once. What was sequenced was PBMCs or T cells enriched from blood (not recorded which). These TCRs come from a woman under 40 with acute COVID-19.

The V call is TRBV18, the J call TRBJ1-3, with D possibly matching TRBD1 (6 bases). The CDR3 covers 17 residues. Germline V gene sequence: CDR1 KGHSH, CDR2 LQKENI. With 3 bases removed from V and 0 bases from J, the gap between germline ends came to 15 bases. The DNA of the CDR3 is TGTGCCAGCTCACCTCCCGGGACAATGGCCTCTGGAAACACCATATATTTT. It translates to CASSPPGTMASGNTIYF. Based on the CDR3 plus reference TRBV18 and TRBJ1-3, the full variable domain is NAGVMQNPRHLVRRRGQEARLRCSPMKGHSHVYWYRQLPEEGLKFMVYLQKENIIDESGMPKERFSAEFPKEGPSILRIQQVVRGDSAAYFCASSPPGTMASGNTIYFGEGSWLTVV.

This clone occurred once. The rearrangement uses TRBV5-1 and TRBJ2-3; D perhaps matches TRBD2 (6 bases). In germline, CDR1 is SGHRS, CDR2 YFSETQ. V dropped 6 bases and J dropped 0 bases, with 11 bases sitting between them. There are 14 residues in the CDR3. For the CDR3, the DNA is TGCGCCAGCACCCTAGGAGGGAGCACAGATACGCAGTATTTT. As protein: CASTLGGSTDTQYF.

V usage is TRBV10-3 and J usage is TRBJ1-1, with a tentative D call TRBD1 (6 bases). Germline assignment: CDR1 ENHRY and CDR2 SYGVKD. CDR3 length: 14 residues. Between the trimmed V and J ends, which lost 3 bases and 3 bases, there was a span of 11 bases. CDR3 sequence reads: CAISETGWDTEAFF. Here the CDR3 DNA reads TGTGCCATCAGTGAAACAGGGTGGGACACTGAAGCTTTCTTT.

The rearrangement uses TRBV3-1 (or the pseudogene TRBV3-2) and TRBJ1-6; the match to TRBD1 covers 7 bases. Germline V gene sequence: CDR1 LGHDT, CDR2 YNNKEL (reference sequence). The CDR3 is 17 amino acids. Trimming at V came to 0 bases and at J to 8 bases, leaving 10 bases not matched to a gene. The CDR3 nucleotides are TGTGCCAGCAGCCAAGACGAGGGACAGCACGGGGATTCACCCCTCCACTTT. This gives the protein CASSQDEGQHGDSPLHF.

V gene TRBV28 combines with J gene TRBJ2-7, with TRBD2 matching 8 bases. This CDR3 spans 16 amino acids. V trimming: 5 bases; J trimming: 0 bases; junction bases outside the gene matches: 9. Germline values: CDR1 MDHEN, CDR2 SYDVKM. The CDR3 DNA is TGTGCCAGCAGTAGTGAGCGGGAGACCTTCTCCTACGAGCAGTACTTC. Residues: CASSSERETFSYEQYF.

The chain carries TRBV19 and TRBJ1-6, with 7 bases aligning to TRBD1. Trimming cost V 2 bases and J 6 bases; bases outside gene matches: 1. Germline V gene sequence: CDR1 LNHDA, CDR2 SQIVND (reference sequence). The length of the CDR3 is 14 residues. The CDR3 loop reads CASSITGANSPLHF. In DNA, the CDR3 is TGTGCCAGTAGTATAACAGGGGCTAATTCACCCCTCCACTTT.

J is TRBJ2-7 and V is TRBV7-9; the D gene is possibly TRBD1 (5 bases). The V and J ends lost 1 base and 3 bases respectively, with 13 bases between them. Per the germline V gene, CDR1 is SEHNR and CDR2 is FQNEAQ (reference sequence). This CDR3 region has 15 residues. CDR3 in amino acids: CASSLERYRGYEQYF. In nucleotides, the CDR3 is TGTGCCAGCAGCTTAGAAAGGTATAGGGGCTACGAGCAGTACTTC.

The chain's CDR3 is CASGREYGNAYEQYF. Written as DNA, the CDR3 is TGTGCCAGCGGGAGGGAATACGGGAACGCGTACGAGCAGTACTTC. The J gene is TRBJ2-7, the V gene TRBV28; 7 bases align to TRBD2. Unmatched junction bases numbered 14, after V lost 8 bases and J lost 4 bases. Per the germline V gene, CDR1 is MDHEN and CDR2 is SYDVKM. There are 15 residues in the CDR3.

The J gene is TRBJ1-3, the V gene TRBV6-2 or TRBV6-3; a possible D gene is TRBD1 (5 bases). The CDR3 is 14 amino acids. Germline V gives CDR1 MNHEY, CDR2 SVGEGT. V gave up 7 bases and J gave up 8 bases, with 18 bases separating them. CDR3 DNA: TGTGCCAGCAACCCGGACAAGCCGGACGACACCATATATTTT. This translates into CASNPDKPDDTIYF.

This clone has more than one count but fewer than ten. The J gene is TRBJ2-5, the V gene TRBV1; TRBD2 is the table's D call and was not checked against the DNA. TRBV1 is recorded as a pseudogene. The CDR3 sequence is 16 residues long. The CDR3 sequence: CTSSQSLAGDRETQYF. The CDR3 DNA sequence: TGCACCAGCAGCCAAAGTCTAGCGGGAGATCGCGAGACCCAGTACTTC.

The genes are TRBV7-9 and TRBJ2-2; TRBD1 aligns across 9 bases. The V segment lost 6 bases and the J segment 5 bases; nucleotides outside the gene matches: 10. The CDR3 totals 16 residues. CDR1 and CDR2 (germline): SEHNR, FQNEAQ (reference sequence). This CDR3 is CASREGGQGRTGELFF. The CDR3, as DNA: TGTGCCAGCAGGGAAGGGGGACAGGGTCGGACCGGGGAGCTGTTTTTT.

This sequence joins TRBV29-1 and TRBJ1-5; D remains unclear. Germline V gene data show CDR1 as SQVTM and CDR2 as ANQGSEA. Trimming cost V 2 bases and J 4 bases, with 12 bases left between them. The CDR3 has 14 residues. The CDR3 region has the DNA TGCAGCGTTGAATATAGGGAGTGGAATCAGCCCCAGCATTTT. Protein sequence: CSVEYREWNQPQHF.

This clone occurred once. The V gene is TRBV5-8, the J gene TRBJ2-1; 7 nucleotides agree with TRBD1. CDR3 length: 12 residues. Germline V lookup: CDR1 SGHTS, CDR2 YDEGEE. V dropped 4 bases and J dropped 8; count of bases not matched to a gene: 3. The CDR3 region is CASSTGVHEQFF. The CDR3 DNA sequence: TGTGCCAGCAGCACAGGGGTTCATGAGCAGTTCTTC.

This sequence joins TRBV12-5 and TRBJ1-1; D possibly corresponds to TRBD1 (5 bases). V was pared by 2 bases and J by 1 base, with 17 bases between. The CDR3 is 17 amino acids. CDR1 is LGHNT, CDR2 FRNRAP, per germline. The CDR3 here is CASGLSPGYLGNTEAFF. The DNA of the CDR3 is TGTGCTAGTGGTTTGAGTCCAGGGTACCTGGGGAACACTGAAGCTTTCTTT.

This chain joins TRBV10-1 and TRBJ2-1; D gene unclear. V lost 2 bases, J lost 7 bases, and 15 bases lay in between. The germline V gene has CDR1 WNHNN and CDR2 SYGVQD (reference sequence). The CDR3 is made up of 15 amino acids. The CDR3 loop is CASSERFGSNNEQFF. The CDR3 nucleotides read TGCGCCAGCAGTGAGCGGTTCGGGTCGAATAATGAGCAGTTCTTC.

This rearrangement joins TRBV10-3 to TRBJ1-1; 7 bases fit TRBD1. Germline V CDR1 and CDR2: ENHRY, SYGVKD. V was pared by 6 bases and J by 2 bases, with 3 bases of the junction left unmatched. CDR3 length: 13 amino acids. In DNA form, the CDR3 reads TGTGCCATCAGCCGACAGGGAAACACTGAAGCTTTCTTT. This gives the protein CAISRQGNTEAFF.